Sequencing of this T cell receptor (beta chain) was carried out in a study of blood T cell repertoires in COVID-19. Study summary: The cDNA or gDNA used as material had been derived from T cells, B-cell-depleted T cells, or PBMCs.

TCRdb keeps only in-frame clones here, not all; method: immunoSEQ multiplex PCR. The table includes under 350,000 clones, approximately 87% detected once. Sequencing input: peripheral blood. This clonotype originated in a man aged 60 to 75 who had recovered from COVID-19.

DNA for the CDR3: TGTGCCAGTACCGACAGGGGGGAGGCCAAAAACATTCAGTACTTC. This encodes CASTDRGEAKNIQYF. The chain is built from TRBV19 and TRBJ2-4, with TRBD1 matching 9 bases. The CDR3 covers 15 residues. Germline V gives CDR1 LNHDA, CDR2 SQIVND (reference sequence). Trimming took 7 bases from V and 1 from J; bases not matched to a gene: 5.